These 8 T cell receptor beta chains came from one sample sequenced in a study of T-cell memory formation after mild COVID-19. TCRdb re-derived calls from the 5' RACE reads in MiXCR, one entry per CDR3 protein. The profile covers about 260,000 distinct CDR3 sequences, with around 15% appearing a single time and approximately 23% taken by the ten largest. The source material was PBMCs or a T cell subset sorted from them (not recorded which). The receptors stem from a man aged 18 to 29 who had mild COVID-19 (a few samples of this study predate the infection). Cell type and time point are not known.

The V and J genes are TRBV15 and TRBJ2-1, with TRBD2 matching 15 bases. The CDR3 spans 16 residues. V shed 5 bases and J 10 bases; nucleotides not matched to a gene: 9. Germline V gene sequence: CDR1 LNHNV, CDR2 YYDKDF (reference sequence). The DNA of the CDR3 is TGTGCCACCAGCCCACGGACTAGCGGGGGGGCGGGGGAGCAGTTCTTC. Encoded protein: CATSPRTSGGAGEQFF.

The chain carries TRBV27 and TRBJ1-5; D not certain. CDR3 length equals 13 residues. Germline V gene data show CDR1 as MNHEY and CDR2 as SMNVEV (reference sequence). V was trimmed by 8 bases and J by 8 bases, leaving 16 bases between them. This chain's CDR3 is CASQQVPYEPQHF. In DNA, the CDR3 is TGTGCCAGCCAGCAGGTGCCCTATGAGCCCCAGCATTTT.

This clonotype has more than one count but fewer than ten. The chain couples TRBV12-3 or TRBV12-4 to TRBJ1-5; no clear D gene. Deletions cut 3 bases from V and 0 bases from J, with 9 bases between. The CDR3 has 15 residues. In nucleotides, the CDR3 is TGTGCCAGCAGTTTTGGTGGATCTAGCAATCAGCCCCAGCATTTT. This sequence encodes CASSFGGSSNQPQHF.

The chain couples TRBV4-3 to TRBJ2-2; the D gene could be TRBD1 or TRBD2 (5 bases each). The germline V gene has CDR1 LGHNA and CDR2 YSLEER. V was pared by 1 base and J by 7 bases, with 10 bases between. CDR3 length: 14 amino acids. The CDR3 spells CASSQGQGVGELFF. The CDR3 DNA reads TGCGCCAGCAGCCAAGGGCAGGGAGTCGGGGAGCTGTTTTTT.

The rearrangement links TRBV6-2 or TRBV6-3 to TRBJ1-2; D is perhaps TRBD1 (6 bases). Germline lookup yields CDR1 MNHEY and CDR2 SVGEGT. This CDR3 spans 12 amino acids. V was trimmed by 0 bases and J by 7 bases, leaving 6 bases between them. In DNA form, the CDR3 reads TGTGCCAGCAGTTACTCGGGGGCTGGCTACACCTTC. As protein: CASSYSGAGYTF.

This clonotype showed up just a few times. This sequence joins TRBV7-9 and TRBJ1-4; TRBD1 agrees at 8 bases. This CDR3 contains 14 residues. Looked up from germline, CDR1 is SEHNR and CDR2 is FQNEAQ (reference sequence). With 4 bases clipped from V and 8 bases from J, the junction kept 6 bases outside the gene matches. CDR3 nucleotides: TGTGCCAGCAGCTACCGGGACAGGCGGGAAAAACTGTTTTTT. This sequence encodes CASSYRDRREKLFF.

V usage is TRBV6-5 and J usage is TRBJ2-3, with 11 bases that match TRBD2. The germline V gene encodes CDR1 MNHEY and CDR2 SVGAGI. The V segment lost 8 bases and the J segment 2 bases; nucleotides outside the gene matches: 9. The CDR3 has 16 residues. As DNA, the CDR3 is TGTGCCAGCGGACTGACTAGCGGGGTCAACACAGATACGCAGTATTTT. This translates into CASGLTSGVNTDTQYF.

This clonotype turned up a few times. The chain couples TRBV5-1 to TRBJ2-7, with D possibly matching TRBD1 (5 bases). The V end lost 5 bases, the J end lost 2 bases, and 14 bases lay between the germline ends. The germline CDR1 and CDR2 sequences are SGHRS and YFSETQ. The CDR3 spans 14 residues. The CDR3 nucleotides read TGCGCCAGCAGTTTCCAAGGGGCGGCCTACGAGCAGTACTTC. It codes for CASSFQGAAYEQYF. Complete variable domain (other parts from reference TRBV5-1 and TRBJ2-7): KAGVTQTPRYLIKTRGQQVTLSCSPISGHRSVSWYQQTPGQGLQFLFEYFSETQRNKGNFPGRFSGRQFSNSRSEMNVSTLELGDSALYLCASSFQGAAYEQYFGPGTRLTVT.